These 8 T cell receptor beta chains were all obtained from the same sample, sequenced in a study of cytomegalovirus exposure and HLA in healthy donors. Use of 60 Vbeta and 13 Jbeta primers characterized the PCR. This table comes from immunoSEQ multiplex PCR, and its TCRdb copy is limited to in-frame clones, with some not included. The sample records roughly 190,000 clones, 60% to 85% being singletons. Sequencing was carried out using PBMCs. These TCRs come from a woman between 18 and 29 years old in good health and CMV-seronegative.

The rearrangement joins TRBV19 to TRBJ2-7, with D perhaps TRBD2 (6 bases). This CDR3 region has 14 residues. Germline V gene data show CDR1 as LNHDA and CDR2 as SQIVND (reference sequence). The germline V and J ends were trimmed by 2 bases and 3 bases, with 11 bases remaining between them. Here the CDR3 reads CASSIREDIYEQYF. DNA for the CDR3: TGTGCCAGTAGTATAAGGGAGGACATCTACGAGCAGTACTTC.

V is TRBV5-4 and J is TRBJ1-1; 9 nucleotides align to TRBD1. Looked up from germline, CDR1 is SGHNT and CDR2 is YYREEE (reference sequence). After removal of 4 bases from V and 5 bases from J, the junction contained 12 bases not matched to a gene. The CDR3 is 16 amino acids. CDR3 sequence reads: CASSTGSRGQGTEAFF. CDR3 DNA sequence: TGTGCCAGCAGCACCGGATCCCGTGGACAGGGGACTGAAGCTTTCTTT.

A remark on this clone: Additional DNA sequences in this sample encode the identical CDR3. The rearrangement joins TRBV28 to TRBJ2-2; the D is unclear. The CDR3 consists of 12 residues. Germline V gene lookup returns CDR1 MDHEN and CDR2 SYDVKM. Trimming cost V 6 bases and J 8 bases, with 10 bases left between them. CDR3 coding DNA: TGTGCCAGCAGCTCTGTCCCTGGGGAGCTGTTTTTT. It is translated as CASSSVPGELFF.

The V call is TRBV5-1, the J call TRBJ1-2, with 12 bases fitting TRBD1. This CDR3 has 15 residues. V shed 3 bases, J shed 7 bases, and the junction held 7 bases outside the gene matches. From germline, CDR1 is SGHRS and CDR2 YFSETQ. The CDR3 DNA sequence: TGCGCCAGCAGCTCGGGACAGGGGGCGCGGTCTGGCTACACCTTC. Translating it yields CASSSGQGARSGYTF.

The gene calls are TRBV9 and TRBJ2-7; 11 bases map to TRBD1. The V and J ends lost 0 bases and 5 bases, in that order; junction bases with no gene match: 7. The CDR3 is 16 amino acids. In germline, CDR1 is SGDLS, CDR2 YYNGEE. CDR3 nucleotides: TGTGCCAGCAGCGTAGGAGGGGGGACAGGGGGTCACGAGCAGTACTTC. Protein: CASSVGGGTGGHEQYF.

The chain employs TRBV6-5 and TRBJ2-7; TRBD1 matches at 8 bases. V trimming: 10 bases; J trimming: 0 bases; junction bases outside the gene matches: 8. CDR1 MNHEY and CDR2 SVGAGI come from the germline V gene. The CDR3 runs 14 residues. The CDR3 reads CATMTGVNSYEQYF. CDR3 sequence (DNA): TGTGCCACTATGACAGGGGTAAACTCCTACGAGCAGTACTTC.

The V and J genes are TRBV25-1 and TRBJ2-7; D is perhaps TRBD1 (5 bases). V was pared by 6 bases and J by 5 bases, with 14 bases between. Germline assignment: CDR1 MGHDK and CDR2 SYGVNS. CDR3 size: 13 residues. The CDR3 DNA reads TGTGCCAGCAGAAACAGGCCAACGGACGAGCAGTACTTC. Its translation is CASRNRPTDEQYF.

This chain uses TRBV6-1 with TRBJ2-7; a possible D gene is TRBD1 (6 bases). Germline-derived CDR1 and CDR2 are MNHNS and SASEGT. The length of the CDR3 is 15 residues. The V end was cut by 6 bases, the J end by 0 bases, with 15 bases between. The DNA of the CDR3 is TGTGCCAGCAGAGACGTCAGGACAGACTCCTACGAGCAGTACTTC. It encodes CASRDVRTDSYEQYF.